A selection of T cell receptor beta chains follows, all from one sample in a study of T cell responses to AZD1222 COVID-19 vaccine. Using immunoSEQ multiplex PCR, the repertoire was profiled, and TCRdb retains in-frame clones only, with some absent. Of 150,000 to 200,000 clones listed, approximately 95% are singletons. The specimen comprised peripheral blood, sampled on day 0 of AZD1222 vaccination. The receptors here all came from an adult in good health. Both conserved end residues are part of each CDR3. A D gene is named only where the DNA matches it firmly. Only part of the rows carry a size: once, few, many, or a class if the clone is expanded.

cdr3_nt	cdr3_aa	clone_size	d_call	cdr3_length	v_call	j_call
TGTGCCAGCAGCCTTGGACTATTTGACGAGCAGTACTTC	CASSLGLFDEQYF	.	.	13	TRBV3-1/TRBV3-2	TRBJ2-7
TGCGCCAGCAGCTTATCAGGGGTACGAGAAAAACTGTTTTTT	CASSLSGVREKLFF	.	.	14	TRBV5-1	TRBJ1-4
TGTGCCAGCAGCCTTCTCGGACGGCAGGGTATTTCACCCCTCCACTTT	CASSLLGRQGISPLHF	.	.	16	TRBV14	TRBJ1-6
TGTGCCAGCCTGGGGGTTAACTATGGCTACACCTTC	CASLGVNYGYTF	.	.	12	TRBV25-1	TRBJ1-2
TGTGCCAGCAGATCCCCTAGTGCAGGGGATGTCTATGGCTACACCTTC	CASRSPSAGDVYGYTF	few	.	16	TRBV27	TRBJ1-2
TGCGCCAGCAGCTTGGGACAGGACACAGATACGCAGTATTTT	CASSLGQDTDTQYF	.	.	14	TRBV5-1	TRBJ2-3
TGTGCCAGCAGTGACCGATACAGTAACACTGAAGCTTTCTTT	CASSDRYSNTEAFF	once	.	14	TRBV25-1	TRBJ1-1
TGTGCCAGCAGATCCTCGGGGACAGGGGGGTCATATGGCTACACCTTC	CASRSSGTGGSYGYTF	.	TRBD1	16	TRBV6-4	TRBJ1-2
TGTGCCAGCAGTTTTGGCGGCTTCGACCAAATTGGCTATGGCTACACCTTC	CASSFGGFDQIGYGYTF	.	.	17	TRBV27	TRBJ1-2
TGTGCCAGCAGCTTAGTAGGGCACAACTATGGCTACACCTTC	CASSLVGHNYGYTF	.	.	14	TRBV7-9	TRBJ1-2
TGTGCCAGTAGTATGGGGTGGCTCAATGAGCAGTTCTTC	CASSMGWLNEQFF	few	.	13	TRBV19	TRBJ2-1
TGTGCCACCTCGTATGGTTACGAGCAGTACTTC	CATSYGYEQYF	.	.	11	TRBV19	TRBJ2-7
TGTGCCACCACAGAAAACTATGGCTACACCTTC	CATTENYGYTF	.	.	11	TRBV19	TRBJ1-2
TGCGCCAGTTCTTTACACGCAGTCCCCTACGAGCAGTACTTC	CASSLHAVPYEQYF	.	.	14	TRBV4-1	TRBJ2-7
TGTGCCAGCAGAGGGGGGACAGGTACTGAAGCTTTCTTT	CASRGGTGTEAFF	.	TRBD1	13	TRBV6-5	TRBJ1-1
TGCGCCAGCAGCCAGGGGCATCAGCAGTTCTTC	CASSQGHQQFF	.	.	11	TRBV4-1	TRBJ2-1
TGCGCCAGCGGCCCCGGACAGACTAATTCACCCCTCCACTTT	CASGPGQTNSPLHF	.	.	14	TRBV5-1	TRBJ1-6
TGCAGCGTTGATCGCGCTGGGGTATGTGGGAACAATCAGCCCCAGCATTTT	CSVDRAGVCGNNQPQHF	.	.	17	TRBV29-1	TRBJ1-5
TGTGCCATCAGTAGCGACGGAGGGAGGGCCGAGCAGTACTTC	CAISSDGGRAEQYF	.	TRBD2	14	TRBV10-3	TRBJ2-7
TGTGCCAGTAGTATAGGAACAGACTATGGCTACACCTTC	CASSIGTDYGYTF	once	.	13	TRBV19	TRBJ1-2
TGTGCCAGCAATCTTTCGGACAGGAGTTTGGGGCAGTACTTC	CASNLSDRSLGQYF	.	TRBD1	14	TRBV6-5	TRBJ2-7
TGTGCCAGCTCTCAGGACAGGAAAGCAACTAATGAAAAACTGTTTTTT	CASSQDRKATNEKLFF	.	TRBD1	16	TRBV18	TRBJ1-4
TGTGCCAGCATTCTGTCTGGGGCCAACGTCCTGACTTTC	CASILSGANVLTF	.	.	13	TRBV12-3/TRBV12-4	TRBJ2-6
TGTGCCAGCAGCTTGCAGGGTTGGAGTCAGCCCCAGCATTTT	CASSLQGWSQPQHF	.	.	14	TRBV7-2	TRBJ1-5
TGTGCCGGCAGCTTAGTCCCAGCCTCCAATGAGCAGTTCTTC	CAGSLVPASNEQFF	.	.	14	TRBV7-6	TRBJ2-1
TGTGCCAGCAGCTCGGGAGTAAGGTTAACTAATGAAAAACTGTTTTTT	CASSSGVRLTNEKLFF	.	.	16	TRBV5-8	TRBJ1-4
TGTGCCAGCAGCTTAGTGGGCGGGGAGGTGCTGTTTTTT	CASSLVGGEVLFF	.	.	13	TRBV7-2	TRBJ2-2
TGTGCCAGCAGCTTAGCGGGCGGGAGTGGATCCTACGAGCAGTACTTC	CASSLAGGSGSYEQYF	.	TRBD2	16	TRBV7-9	TRBJ2-7
TGTGCCAGCAGCTTTGGCCAGACGAACACTGAAGCTTTCTTT	CASSFGQTNTEAFF	once	.	14	TRBV5-5	TRBJ1-1
TGCGCCAGCAGCCCGATCGGACAGGTCTACGAGCAGTACTTC	CASSPIGQVYEQYF	.	TRBD1	14	TRBV5-1	TRBJ2-7
TGTGCCACCAGCCCCCTAGCGGGAGGATACAATGAGCAGTTCTTC	CATSPLAGGYNEQFF	.	TRBD2	15	TRBV15	TRBJ2-1
TGTGCCAGCACCCGACGGCGGGATTCACCCCTCCACTTT	CASTRRRDSPLHF	.	.	13	TRBV6-5	TRBJ1-6
TGCAGCGTCCTATCATCTAGCGCGATCACAGATACGCAGTATTTT	CSVLSSSAITDTQYF	.	.	15	TRBV29-1	TRBJ2-3
TGTGCCAGCAGCTTGGGGGGGGCTATGGGAAACACCATATATTTT	CASSLGGAMGNTIYF	.	.	15	TRBV5-4	TRBJ1-3
TGCGCCAGCAGGGACGGGACAGCGTGGGGCTACACCTTC	CASRDGTAWGYTF	.	TRBD1	13	TRBV4-1	TRBJ1-2
TGTGCCAGCAAGGGACAGCCTTACGAGCAGTACTTC	CASKGQPYEQYF	.	TRBD1	12	TRBV2	TRBJ2-7
TGTGCCACCAGCAGAGATATGCAGGGCAGCACCATATATTTT	CATSRDMQGSTIYF	.	.	14	TRBV15	TRBJ1-3
TGTGCCAGCAGACCTAGCGGGAGCTCCTACGAGCAGTACTTC	CASRPSGSSYEQYF	.	TRBD2	14	TRBV6-2/TRBV6-3	TRBJ2-7
TGTGCCAGCAGCTTAACTACCGGGACGCCCAACGGTTTCTTT	CASSLTTGTPNGFF	.	.	14	TRBV11-1	TRBJ1-1
TGTGCCAGCAGCTTTTCAAAGACCCAGTACTTC	CASSFSKTQYF	.	.	11	TRBV12-3/TRBV12-4	TRBJ2-5
TGTGCCAGCAGTGGGGCAGGGGGCCTAGACGAGCAGTACTTC	CASSGAGGLDEQYF	.	TRBD1	14	TRBV25-1	TRBJ2-7
TGTGCCAGCAGATGGGGGACAGGGGAATATGGCTACACCTTC	CASRWGTGEYGYTF	.	TRBD1	14	TRBV3-1/TRBV3-2	TRBJ1-2
TGTGCCACCAGCAGAGTAAGCGGGAGGGGCGGAGAGACCCAGTACTTC	CATSRVSGRGGETQYF	.	TRBD2	16	TRBV15	TRBJ2-5
TGTGCCAGCAGGAAACTAGATTATAATGAGCAGTTCTTC	CASRKLDYNEQFF	.	.	13	TRBV5-5	TRBJ2-1
TGTGCCAGCAGTTTATACGGCCCGGCGGACACTGAAGCTTTCTTT	CASSLYGPADTEAFF	.	.	15	TRBV27	TRBJ1-1
TGTGCCAGCAGTTTACTAGCGGGAGTTTCTCACGAGCAGTACTTC	CASSLLAGVSHEQYF	.	TRBD2	15	TRBV27	TRBJ2-7
TGTGCCAGCAGCTTAACTGACAATGAGCAGTTCTTC	CASSLTDNEQFF	.	.	12	TRBV7-8	TRBJ2-1
TGTGCCAGCAGTGAAAGCTGGTGGGGTCAGTACAATGAGCAGTTCTTC	CASSESWWGQYNEQFF	once	.	16	TRBV6-1	TRBJ2-1
TGTGCCAGCAGCAATAACTACAATGAGCAGTTCTTC	CASSNNYNEQFF	.	.	12	TRBV13	TRBJ2-1
TGTGCCAGTAGGATTGGGCAATGGAACACTGAAGCTTTCTTT	CASRIGQWNTEAFF	.	.	14	TRBV19	TRBJ1-1
TGTGCCAGCCTATCTAGAGAGGATGGCTACACCTTC	CASLSREDGYTF	.	.	12	TRBV12-3/TRBV12-4	TRBJ1-2
TGTGCCAGCAGGGTGGCGAACAGTCTGTCGGATACGCAGTATTTT	CASRVANSLSDTQYF	.	.	15	TRBV6-5	TRBJ2-3
TGCGCCAGCAGCTTGACAGGGGCTAATTCACCCCTCCACTTT	CASSLTGANSPLHF	few	TRBD1	14	TRBV5-1	TRBJ1-6
TGTGCCAGCAGTTATGGGACAGGGTTCTCTGGCTACACCTTC	CASSYGTGFSGYTF	.	TRBD1	14	TRBV6-5	TRBJ1-2
TGCAGCGTTGAAGATCTCGGGGGCGGCTATGGCTACACCTTC	CSVEDLGGGYGYTF	.	.	14	TRBV29-1	TRBJ1-2
TGTGCCAGCAGCAGGGACTGGAACGAGCAGTACTTC	CASSRDWNEQYF	.	.	12	TRBV11-2	TRBJ2-7